This T cell receptor beta chain was retrieved from a study of shared clonotypes between healthy human individuals. Study findings and constraints: The expectation was that sequencing depth would affect clonotype sharing among donors. Clonotypes which were not shared had lower generation probabilities than clonotypes that all four donors shared.

Note on this clone: The antigen remains undetermined.

Some clones are missing from TCRdb's copy, which holds only in-frame ones; the method was immunoSEQ multiplex PCR. Among about 820,000 clones listed, almost 95% were seen once. It was CD45RO-negative cells, positively selected for CCR7, that made up naive CD8 cells, with terminally differentiated effector memory CD45RA+ cells excluded. Germline lookup yields CDR1 MNHEY and CDR2 SMNVEV (reference sequence). Trimming pared 6 bases from V and 6 bases from J, leaving 11 bases between. The CDR3 length is 13 residues. The genes are TRBV27 and TRBJ2-2, with D perhaps matching TRBD1 (6 bases). The sequenced sample was naive CD8+ T cells sorted from blood. The receptor comes from a man aged 25-45 years in good health. In nucleotides, the CDR3 is TGTGCCAGCAGGAAACAGGGTCCCGGGGAGCTGTTTTTT. Translation: CASRKQGPGELFF.